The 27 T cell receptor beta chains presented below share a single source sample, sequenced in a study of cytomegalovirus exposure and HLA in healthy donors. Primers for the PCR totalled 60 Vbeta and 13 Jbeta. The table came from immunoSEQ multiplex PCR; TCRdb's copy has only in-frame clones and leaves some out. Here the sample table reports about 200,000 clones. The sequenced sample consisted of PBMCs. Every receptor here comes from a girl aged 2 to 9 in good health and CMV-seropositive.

The CDR3 bases are TGTGCCAGCAGCAGGGACAGGCAACCTCGGGGCACCATATATTTT. It codes for CASSRDRQPRGTIYF. The chain is built from TRBV5-4 and TRBJ1-3, with 8 bases aligning to TRBD1. Germline V CDR1 and CDR2: SGHNT, YYREEE (reference sequence). CDR3 length: 15 amino acids. Germline trimming cut 4 bases from V and 9 bases from J; bases unmatched to any gene: 12.

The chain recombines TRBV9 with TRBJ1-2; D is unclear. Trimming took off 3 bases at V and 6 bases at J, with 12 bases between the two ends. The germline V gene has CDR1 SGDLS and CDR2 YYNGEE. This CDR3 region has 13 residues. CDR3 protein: CASSGDFLNGYTF. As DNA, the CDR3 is TGTGCCAGCAGCGGCGACTTCTTGAATGGCTACACCTTC.

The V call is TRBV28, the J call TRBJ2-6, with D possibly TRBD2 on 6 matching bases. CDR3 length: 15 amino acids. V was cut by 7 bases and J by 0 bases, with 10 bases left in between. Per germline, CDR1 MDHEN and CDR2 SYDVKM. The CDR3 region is CASKEGSSGANVLTF. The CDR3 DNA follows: TGTGCCAGCAAGGAGGGAAGCTCTGGGGCCAACGTCCTGACTTTC.

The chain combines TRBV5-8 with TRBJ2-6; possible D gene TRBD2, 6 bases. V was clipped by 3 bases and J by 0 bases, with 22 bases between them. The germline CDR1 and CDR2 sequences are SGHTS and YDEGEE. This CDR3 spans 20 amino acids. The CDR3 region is CASSWTSRDSSYSGANVLTF. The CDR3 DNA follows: TGTGCCAGCAGCTGGACTTCCCGGGACTCCTCCTACTCTGGGGCCAACGTCCTGACTTTC.

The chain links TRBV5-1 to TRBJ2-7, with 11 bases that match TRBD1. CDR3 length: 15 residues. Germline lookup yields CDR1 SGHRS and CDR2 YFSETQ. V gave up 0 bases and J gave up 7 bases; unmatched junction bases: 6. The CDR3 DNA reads TGCGCCAGCAGCTTGGACGGGACAGGGGGAAGGGAGCAGTACTTC. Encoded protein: CASSLDGTGGREQYF.

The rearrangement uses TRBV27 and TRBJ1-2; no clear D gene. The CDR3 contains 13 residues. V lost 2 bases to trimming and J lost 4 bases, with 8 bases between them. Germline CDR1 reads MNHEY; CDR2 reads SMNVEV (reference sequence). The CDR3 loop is CASSLAPSYGYTF. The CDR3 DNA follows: TGTGCCAGCAGTTTAGCCCCGAGCTATGGCTACACCTTC.

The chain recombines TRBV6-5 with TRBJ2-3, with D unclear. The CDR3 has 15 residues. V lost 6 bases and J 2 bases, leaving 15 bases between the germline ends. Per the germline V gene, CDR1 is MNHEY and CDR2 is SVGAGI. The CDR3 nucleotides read TGTGCCAGCAGCCCCAGCACGGGTCCCACAGATACGCAGTATTTT. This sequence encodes CASSPSTGPTDTQYF.

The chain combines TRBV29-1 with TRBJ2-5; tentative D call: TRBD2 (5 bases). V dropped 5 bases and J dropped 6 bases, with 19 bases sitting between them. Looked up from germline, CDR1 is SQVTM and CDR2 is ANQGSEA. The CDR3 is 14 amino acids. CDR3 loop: CSVHLRERVKTQYF. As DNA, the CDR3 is TGCAGCGTTCATTTACGGGAACGAGTAAAGACCCAGTACTTC.

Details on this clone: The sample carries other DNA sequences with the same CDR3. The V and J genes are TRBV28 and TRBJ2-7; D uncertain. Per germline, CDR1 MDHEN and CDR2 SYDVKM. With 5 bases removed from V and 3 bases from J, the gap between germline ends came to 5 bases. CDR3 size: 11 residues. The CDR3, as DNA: TGTGCCAGCAGTCTCCTCTACGAGCAGTACTTC. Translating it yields CASSLLYEQYF.

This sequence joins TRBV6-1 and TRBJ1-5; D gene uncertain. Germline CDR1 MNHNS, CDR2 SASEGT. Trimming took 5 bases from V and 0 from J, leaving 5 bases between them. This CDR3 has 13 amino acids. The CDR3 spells CASSSDSNQPQHF. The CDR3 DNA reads TGTGCCAGCAGTTCAGATAGCAATCAGCCCCAGCATTTT.

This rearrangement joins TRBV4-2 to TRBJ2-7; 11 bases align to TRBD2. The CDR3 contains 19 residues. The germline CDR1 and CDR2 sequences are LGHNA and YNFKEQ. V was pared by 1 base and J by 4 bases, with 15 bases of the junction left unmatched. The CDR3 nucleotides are TGTGCCAGCAGCCAAGTTCCGCTTACTAGCGGGAGCTCCGGATACGAGCAGTACTTC. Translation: CASSQVPLTSGSSGYEQYF.

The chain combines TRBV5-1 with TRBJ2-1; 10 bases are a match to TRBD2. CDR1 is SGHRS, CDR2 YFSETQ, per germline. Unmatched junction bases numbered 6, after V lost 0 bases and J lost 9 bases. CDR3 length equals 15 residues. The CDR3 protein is CASSLEPSGSIEQFF. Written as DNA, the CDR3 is TGCGCCAGCAGCTTGGAGCCTAGCGGGAGCATTGAGCAGTTCTTC. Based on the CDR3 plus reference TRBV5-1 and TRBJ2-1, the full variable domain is KAGVTQTPRYLIKTRGQQVTLSCSPISGHRSVSWYQQTPGQGLQFLFEYFSETQRNKGNFPGRFSGRQFSNSRSEMNVSTLELGDSALYLCASSLEPSGSIEQFFGPGTRLTVL.

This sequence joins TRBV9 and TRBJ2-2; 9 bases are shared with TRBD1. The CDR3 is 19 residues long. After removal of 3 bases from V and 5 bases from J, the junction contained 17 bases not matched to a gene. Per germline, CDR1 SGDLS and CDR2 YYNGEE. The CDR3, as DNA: TGTGCCAGCAGCGCCACCGGGACAGGGAGGACTACGGTAACCGGGGAGCTGTTTTTT. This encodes CASSATGTGRTTVTGELFF.

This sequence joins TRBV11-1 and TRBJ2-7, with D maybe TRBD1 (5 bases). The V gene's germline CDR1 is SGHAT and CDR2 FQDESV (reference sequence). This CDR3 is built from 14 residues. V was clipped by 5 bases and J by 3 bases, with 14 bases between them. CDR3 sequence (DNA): TGTGCCAGCAGCCAGGGCATTGGGTACTACGAGCAGTACTTC. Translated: CASSQGIGYYEQYF.

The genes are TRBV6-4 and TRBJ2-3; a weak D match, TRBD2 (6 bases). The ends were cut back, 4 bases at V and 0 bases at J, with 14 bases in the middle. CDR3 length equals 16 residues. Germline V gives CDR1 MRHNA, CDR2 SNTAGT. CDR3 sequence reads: CASSALGGVSTDTQYF. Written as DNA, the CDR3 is TGTGCCAGCAGTGCCTTAGGCGGGGTTAGCACAGATACGCAGTATTTT.

CDR3 in DNA: TGTGCCAGCGGGGGACTAGCTCCCTACGAGCAGTACTTC. Amino acid sequence: CASGGLAPYEQYF. The chain recombines TRBV28 with TRBJ2-7, with 9 bases identical to TRBD2. CDR1 is MDHEN and CDR2 is SYDVKM in the germline V gene. The V segment lost 8 bases and the J segment 2 bases; nucleotides outside the gene matches: 4. The CDR3 runs 13 residues.

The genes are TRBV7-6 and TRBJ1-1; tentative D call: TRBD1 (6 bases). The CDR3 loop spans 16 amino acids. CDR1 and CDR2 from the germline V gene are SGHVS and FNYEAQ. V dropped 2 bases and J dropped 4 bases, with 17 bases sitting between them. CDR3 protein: CASSLKERRGSTEAFF. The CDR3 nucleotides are TGTGCCAGCAGCTTAAAGGAACGCAGGGGCAGCACTGAAGCTTTCTTT.

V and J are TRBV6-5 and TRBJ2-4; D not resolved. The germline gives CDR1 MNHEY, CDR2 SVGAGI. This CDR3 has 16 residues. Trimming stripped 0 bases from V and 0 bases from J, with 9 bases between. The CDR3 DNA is TGTGCCAGCAGTTACTCGTCTGGGCGAGCCAAAAACATTCAGTACTTC. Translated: CASSYSSGRAKNIQYF.

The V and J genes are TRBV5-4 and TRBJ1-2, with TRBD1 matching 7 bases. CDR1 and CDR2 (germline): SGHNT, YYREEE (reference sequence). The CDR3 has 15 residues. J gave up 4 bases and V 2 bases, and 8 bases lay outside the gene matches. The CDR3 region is CASSFANRDSYGYTF. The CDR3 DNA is TGTGCCAGCAGCTTCGCCAACAGGGACAGCTATGGCTACACCTTC.

CDR3 sequence reads: CASSLTGGPYEQYF. The CDR3 DNA follows: TGTGCCAGCAGTCTGACGGGAGGCCCCTACGAGCAGTACTTC. V gene TRBV6-5 combines with J gene TRBJ2-7; 7 bases line up with TRBD2. The CDR3 has 14 amino acids. Germline loops: CDR1 MNHEY, CDR2 SVGAGI. J gave up 2 bases and V 5 bases, and 6 bases lay outside the gene matches.

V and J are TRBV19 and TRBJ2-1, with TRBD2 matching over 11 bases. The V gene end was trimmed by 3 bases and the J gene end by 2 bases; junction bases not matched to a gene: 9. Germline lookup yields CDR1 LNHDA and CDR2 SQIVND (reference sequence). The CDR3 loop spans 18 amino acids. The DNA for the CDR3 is TGTGCCAGTAGTATTGGTCTAGCGGGAGGCGCTACCTACAATGAGCAGTTCTTC. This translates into CASSIGLAGGATYNEQFF.

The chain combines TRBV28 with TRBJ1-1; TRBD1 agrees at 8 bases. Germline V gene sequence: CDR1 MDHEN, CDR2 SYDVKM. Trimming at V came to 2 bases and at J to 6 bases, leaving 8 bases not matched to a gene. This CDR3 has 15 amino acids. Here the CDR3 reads CASSLHNLQGAEAFF. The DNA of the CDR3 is TGTGCCAGCAGTTTACATAACTTACAGGGGGCTGAAGCTTTCTTT.

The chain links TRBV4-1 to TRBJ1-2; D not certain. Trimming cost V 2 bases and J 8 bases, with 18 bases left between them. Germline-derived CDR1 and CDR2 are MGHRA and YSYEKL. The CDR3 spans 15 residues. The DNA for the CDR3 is TGCGCCAGCAGCCAACTAAGTCCCATTTTCGAGGGCTACACCTTC. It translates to CASSQLSPIFEGYTF.

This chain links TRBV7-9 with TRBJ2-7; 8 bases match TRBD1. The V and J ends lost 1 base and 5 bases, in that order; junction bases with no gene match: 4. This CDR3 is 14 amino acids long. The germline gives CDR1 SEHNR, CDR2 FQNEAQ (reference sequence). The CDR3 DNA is TGTGCCAGCAGCTTAGTTACAGGGGGTCACGAGCAGTACTTC. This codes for CASSLVTGGHEQYF.

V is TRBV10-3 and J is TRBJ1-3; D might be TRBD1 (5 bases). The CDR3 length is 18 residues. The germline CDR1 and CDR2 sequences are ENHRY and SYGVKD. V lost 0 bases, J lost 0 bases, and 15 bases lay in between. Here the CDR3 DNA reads TGTGCCATCAGTGAGTCGATCAGGGATCCTGGCTCTGGAAACACCATATATTTT. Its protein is CAISESIRDPGSGNTIYF.

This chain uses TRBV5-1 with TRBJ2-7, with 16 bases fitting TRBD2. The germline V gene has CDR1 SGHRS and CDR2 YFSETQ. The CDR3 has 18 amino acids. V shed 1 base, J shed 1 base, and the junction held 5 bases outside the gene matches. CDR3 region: CASSLQGLAGGPSYEQYF. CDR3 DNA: TGCGCCAGCAGCTTGCAGGGACTAGCGGGAGGGCCATCCTACGAGCAGTACTTC.

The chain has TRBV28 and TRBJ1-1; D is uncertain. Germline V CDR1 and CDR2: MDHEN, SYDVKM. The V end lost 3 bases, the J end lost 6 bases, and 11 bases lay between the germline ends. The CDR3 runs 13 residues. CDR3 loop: CASSFILGPEAFF. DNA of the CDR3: TGTGCCAGCAGTTTCATCCTGGGCCCTGAAGCTTTCTTT.